Listed below are T cell receptor beta chains from one sample, sequenced in a study of blood T cell repertoires in COVID-19. Sequencing used immunoSEQ multiplex PCR; TCRdb keeps in-frame clones, though not all of them. Among under 200,000 clones listed, roughly 80% were seen once. Source material: PBMCs or T cells enriched from blood (not recorded which). These receptors were obtained from a woman in her forties with acute COVID-19. Both conserved end residues are part of each CDR3. D genes are given only for firm matches. Rows may omit the clone size; those that give it use once, few, many or a size class.

CDR3 protein	CDR3 DNA	J gene	D gene	V gene	clone size
CASSLGLAGRADTQYF	TGTGCCAGCAGCTTGGGACTAGCGGGGAGGGCAGATACGCAGTATTTT	TRBJ2-3	TRBD2	TRBV11-2	few
CASSGDIQETQYF	TGTGCCAGCAGCGGGGACATCCAAGAGACCCAGTACTTC	TRBJ2-5	.	TRBV7-9	.
CASSGRTGLQETQYF	TGCGCCAGCAGCGGGAGGACAGGGCTACAAGAGACCCAGTACTTC	TRBJ2-5	TRBD1	TRBV5-1	.
CASSFATNEKLFF	TGCGCCAGCAGCTTCGCAACTAATGAAAAACTGTTTTTT	TRBJ1-4	.	TRBV5-1	.
CASSYLAGGSYNEQFF	TGTGCCAGCAGTTACTTAGCGGGGGGATCCTACAATGAGCAGTTCTTC	TRBJ2-1	TRBD2	TRBV6-5	.
CASSLGLSSYNEQFF	TGTGCCAGCAGTTTAGGACTGAGCTCCTACAATGAGCAGTTCTTC	TRBJ2-1	.	TRBV27	.
CASSQRGGETQYF	TGTGCCAGCAGCCAGAGGGGAGGAGAGACCCAGTACTTC	TRBJ2-5	.	TRBV3-1/TRBV3-2	once
CASSQGLANNEQFF	TGTGCCAGCAGCCAAGGACTAGCAAACAATGAGCAGTTCTTC	TRBJ2-1	TRBD2	TRBV3-1/TRBV3-2	.
CASSVRARGAQPQHF	TGTGCCAGTAGTGTCCGGGCCCGGGGGGCCCAGCCCCAGCATTTT	TRBJ1-5	.	TRBV19	.
CASSMDRGISEAFF	TGTGCCAGTAGTATGGACAGGGGGATTTCTGAAGCTTTCTTT	TRBJ1-1	TRBD1	TRBV19	.
CASRARDYTGELFF	TGTGCCAGCAGGGCCCGGGACTACACCGGGGAGCTGTTTTTT	TRBJ2-2	.	TRBV6-6	.
CASRSPNSRFNEQFF	TGTGCCAGCCGCTCCCCCAACTCCCGGTTCAATGAGCAGTTCTTC	TRBJ2-1	.	TRBV7-2	.
CARGGQGWRNQPQHF	TGTGCCAGAGGCGGACAGGGATGGCGCAATCAGCCCCAGCATTTT	TRBJ1-5	TRBD1	TRBV7-2	.
CASSLTSSGRSDTQYF	TGTGCCAGCAGCTTAACCTCTAGCGGGAGGTCAGATACGCAGTATTTT	TRBJ2-3	TRBD2	TRBV7-3	many
CASSQGTGTVTYEQYF	TGTGCCAGCAGCCAAGGGACGGGGACTGTGACCTACGAGCAGTACTTC	TRBJ2-7	.	TRBV14	.
CASRRRGAGNEQFF	TGTGCCAGCAGGCGGAGGGGCGCTGGCAATGAGCAGTTCTTC	TRBJ2-1	.	TRBV5-6	.
CASTPLESSGANVLTF	TGCGCCAGCACCCCTCTCGAGAGCTCTGGGGCCAACGTCCTGACTTTC	TRBJ2-6	.	TRBV5-1	.
CASSLTRGGSSGELFF	TGTGCCAGCAGCCTAACCCGGGGGGGATCCTCCGGGGAGCTGTTTTTT	TRBJ2-2	TRBD2	TRBV3-1/TRBV3-2	few
CASGLVAVANTDTQYF	TGTGCTAGTGGTTTGGTGGCTGTAGCGAACACAGATACGCAGTATTTT	TRBJ2-3	.	TRBV12-5	.
CASSVLQGRRNTEAFF	TGTGCCAGCAGTGTCTTACAGGGGAGAAGGAATACTGAAGCTTTCTTT	TRBJ1-1	TRBD1	TRBV2	.
CASSATGFSEQYF	TGTGCCAGCAGCGCGACAGGGTTCTCCGAGCAGTACTTC	TRBJ2-7	TRBD1	TRBV7-3	.
CAAGRRGTGTYNEQFF	TGTGCCGCGGGGAGACGTGGGACAGGGACTTACAATGAGCAGTTCTTC	TRBJ2-1	TRBD1	TRBV7-9	few
CAISAGASGSQETQYF	TGTGCCATCAGTGCAGGAGCTAGCGGGAGCCAGGAGACCCAGTACTTC	TRBJ2-5	TRBD2	TRBV10-3	.
CASSVGSSGANVLTF	TGTGCCAGCAGCGTCGGGAGCTCTGGGGCCAACGTCCTGACTTTC	TRBJ2-6	.	TRBV5-6	.
CASSLYRWGRISNQPQHF	TGTGCCAGCAGTTTATATAGGTGGGGGCGCATAAGCAATCAGCCCCAGCATTTT	TRBJ1-5	.	TRBV27	.
CATSRDVGTREAFF	TGTGCCACCAGCAGAGATGTGGGGACTCGAGAAGCTTTCTTT	TRBJ1-1	.	TRBV15	.
CASSSTGGSQYF	TGTGCCAGCAGTTCCACAGGGGGCTCGCAGTATTTT	TRBJ2-3	TRBD1	TRBV2	.
CAWSLTGNTIYF	TGTGCCTGGAGTTTAACTGGAAACACCATATATTTT	TRBJ1-3	.	TRBV30	.
CASSLAGGTGELFF	TGTGCCAGCTCGCTAGCGGGAGGAACCGGGGAGCTGTTTTTT	TRBJ2-2	TRBD2	TRBV2	.
CASSGFIGSRGGFYGYTF	TGTGCCAGCAGTGGATTTATTGGTTCCCGGGGGGGATTCTATGGCTACACCTTC	TRBJ1-2	.	TRBV27	.
CASSERDSDQPQHF	TGTGCCAGCAGTGAACGGGACAGCGATCAGCCCCAGCATTTT	TRBJ1-5	TRBD1	TRBV6-1	.
CASSPTPGQRVYSNQPQHF	TGTGCCAGCAGCCCGACGCCGGGACAGCGGGTTTATAGCAATCAGCCCCAGCATTTT	TRBJ1-5	TRBD1	TRBV28	.
CASGLIGTGFSKLFF	TGTGCTAGTGGTTTGATCGGGACAGGGTTTTCAAAACTGTTTTTT	TRBJ1-4	TRBD1	TRBV12-5	.
CASSQGANSPLHF	TGTGCCAGCAGCCAGGGGGCAAATTCACCCCTCCACTTT	TRBJ1-6	TRBD1	TRBV11-3	once
CASSQDGQRAGYNSPLHF	TGTGCCAGCAGCCAAGATGGGCAGAGGGCCGGGTACAATTCACCCCTCCACTTT	TRBJ1-6	.	TRBV4-2	.
CASSQGQIAGYTF	TGTGCCAGCAGTCAGGGACAGATCGCTGGCTACACCTTC	TRBJ1-2	TRBD1	TRBV12-3/TRBV12-4	.
CASSQDWAQIRNEKLFF	TGCGCCAGCAGCCAAGATTGGGCCCAGATACGGAATGAAAAACTGTTTTTT	TRBJ1-4	.	TRBV4-1	many
CASSIQRNTGELFF	TGTGCCAGTAGTATCCAGCGGAACACCGGGGAGCTGTTTTTT	TRBJ2-2	.	TRBV19	.